This entry lists 32 T cell receptor beta chains sequenced from one sample in a study of tumor-infiltrating lymphocytes in primary liver carcinoma. The input was 450 to 500 ng total RNA; TCR beta cDNA was made from it with a constant-region primer. Three-round nested multiplex PCR performed with slightly modified ARM-PCR produced the TCR beta libraries. Rounds one and two of PCR, each of roughly 10 cycles, were primed with TRBV1-TRBV30 forward primers and a C-beta reverse primer. Via MiXCR, TCRdb re-called the multiplex PCR reads, giving one row per CDR3 protein. In the table there are about 320,000 distinct CDR3 sequences, roughly 60% of which are singletons. Germline DNA was extracted alongside blood RNA, which was obtained from unsorted whole blood. The specimen sequenced was peripheral blood. These receptors were collected from a man in his forties with primary liver carcinoma and hepatitis B virus infection.

This chain uses TRBV29-1 with TRBJ2-7; 11 bases are shared with TRBD2. CDR1 and CDR2 from the germline V gene are SQVTM and ANQGSEA. This CDR3 is built from 15 residues. The CDR3 reads CSAALGTSGSTEQYF. The DNA for the CDR3 is TGCAGTGCTGCCCTTGGGACTAGCGGAAGTACGGAGCAGTACTTC.

The sample holds many counts of this clonotype. V is TRBV6-2 or TRBV6-3 and J is TRBJ1-3; no clear D gene. The ends were cut back, 4 bases at V and 7 bases at J, with 8 bases in the middle. In germline, CDR1 is MNHEY, CDR2 SVGEGT. The CDR3 length is 12 residues. The CDR3: CASSSSENTIYF. DNA for the CDR3: TGTGCCAGCAGTTCGTCGGAGAACACCATATATTTT.

As concerns this clonotype: A single base separates this from a much larger clone, so it may be a read error. The chain has TRBV30 and TRBJ2-3; 7 nucleotides align to TRBD1. Germline trimming cut 0 bases from V and 3 bases from J; bases unmatched to any gene: 9. The CDR3 loop spans 16 amino acids. Germline CDR1 is GTSNPN and CDR2 is SVGIG (reference sequence). This CDR3 is CAWSVLPGGSTDTQYF. The CDR3 DNA reads TGTGCCTGGAGTGTACTGCCAGGGGGATCGACAGATACGCAGTATTTT.

Comments on this clonotype: A read error is possible here, since a much larger clone lies one base away. The missing conserved phenylalanine or tryptophan at the end of this CDR3 makes a read error likely. CDR3 amino acids: CASRTRGLSNQPQHL. Written as DNA, the CDR3 is TGTGCCAGCAGGACACGGGGGCTGAGCAATCAGCCCCAGCATTTG. The V and J genes are TRBV6-6 and TRBJ1-5, with D possibly matching TRBD1 (6 bases). In germline, CDR1 is MNHNY, CDR2 SVGAGI (reference sequence). The CDR3 sequence is 15 residues long. V was cut by 6 bases and J by 1 base, with 13 bases left in between.

This clonotype was counted once. A much larger clone differs by one base, so this may be a read error. V gene TRBV12-3 or TRBV12-4 combines with J gene TRBJ1-1; D call uncertain. This CDR3 comprises 16 residues. CDR3 region: CASSLSWGTLNAEAFF. The CDR3 DNA reads as TGTGCCAGCAGTTTATCTTGGGGTACCCTGAACGCTGAAGCTTTCTTT.

This clonotype was observed many times. This chain joins TRBV12-3 or TRBV12-4 and TRBJ2-1, with 10 bases that match TRBD1. The ends lost 5 bases at V and 4 bases at J; junction bases unmatched: 5. CDR3 length: 15 residues. The CDR3 here is CASSPPGQGYNEQFF. The CDR3 bases are TGTGCCAGCAGTCCTCCGGGACAGGGGTACAATGAGCAGTTCTTC.

This chain joins TRBV13 and TRBJ2-7; possible D gene TRBD1, 5 bases. The CDR3 is 14 residues long. CDR1 is PRHDT, CDR2 FYEKMQ, per germline (reference sequence). The V gene lost 0 bases and the J gene lost 6 bases, with 12 bases spanning the gap. DNA of the CDR3: TGTGCCAGCAGCTTAGGACAGGCCCCGACCGAGCAGTACTTC. Amino acids: CASSLGQAPTEQYF.

This clonotype was seen just once. A much larger clone is a single base away; this may be a read error. The chain employs TRBV7-8 and TRBJ2-1; 7 nucleotides align to TRBD2. CDR3 size: 16 residues. Germline V lookup: CDR1 SGHVS, CDR2 FQNEAQ. The CDR3 region has the DNA TGTGTCAGCAGCTTAGTGGGCGGGAGCTCCTACAATGAGCAGTTCTTC. It is translated as CVSSLVGGSSYNEQFF.

About this clonotype: At one end the junction does not follow the germline gene, possibly because of a read error. V and J are TRBV29-1 and TRBJ2-5; 7 bases agree with TRBD2. From germline, CDR1 is SQVTM and CDR2 ANQGSEA. CDR3 length equals 13 residues. The CDR3 region is CSVGHLGLETHYF. In nucleotides, the CDR3 is TGCAGCGTTGGACATCTAGGACTAGAGACCCACTACTTC.

A remark on this clonotype: Germline and junction disagree at one end, which may indicate a read error. This rearrangement joins TRBV5-6 to TRBJ1-1, with no clear D. Germline V CDR1 and CDR2: SGHDT, YYEEEE. There are 15 residues in the CDR3. The CDR3 reads CTSSLNARPKTEAFF. The CDR3 nucleotides are TGTACCAGCAGCTTGAACGCCAGACCAAAGACTGAAGCTTTCTTT.

This clonotype was detected many times. V is TRBV6-5 and J is TRBJ2-3; D may be TRBD2 (5 bases). There are 12 residues in the CDR3. The V end was cut by 8 bases, the J end by 4 bases, with 10 bases between. Germline CDR1 is MNHEY and CDR2 is SVGAGI. The CDR3 sequence: CASGSSPDTQYF. CDR3 coding DNA: TGTGCCAGCGGGAGCTCCCCAGATACGCAGTATTTT.

The rearrangement uses TRBV11-2 and TRBJ2-2; tentatively, D is TRBD2 (5 bases). The V end was cut by 0 bases, the J end by 6 bases, with 14 bases between. The CDR3 is made up of 16 amino acids. Germline V lookup: CDR1 SGHAT, CDR2 FQNNGV. The CDR3 DNA reads as TGTGCCAGCAGCTTAGAAGGCCTAGCTGACGCCGGGGAGCTGTTTTTT. It specifies CASSLEGLADAGELFF.

Worth noting for this clonotype: One end of the junction fails to match germline, which may point to a read error. The chain links TRBV30 to TRBJ2-2; a possible D gene is TRBD2 (6 bases). CDR1 and CDR2 from the germline V gene are GTSNPN and SVGIG (reference sequence). The CDR3 runs 14 residues. The CDR3 loop reads CACTPSVNTGELFF. CDR3 sequence (DNA): TGTGCCTGTACTCCTAGCGTGAACACCGGAGAGCTGTTTTTT. The entire variable domain, with the rest obtained from reference TRBV30 and TRBJ2-2, is as follows: SQTIHQWPATLVQPVGSPLSLECTVEGTSNPNLYWYRQAAGRGLQLLFYSVGIGQISSEVPQNLSASRPQDRQFILSSKKLLLSDSGFYLCACTPSVNTGELFFGEGSRLTVL.

The chain combines TRBV6-1 with TRBJ1-6; D not resolved. V was pared by 4 bases and J by 13 bases, with 20 bases between. There are 15 residues in the CDR3. Germline V gene sequence: CDR1 MNHNS, CDR2 SASEGT. CDR3 loop: CASSGSTLGGSPLHF. In DNA, the CDR3 is TGTGCCAGCAGTGGGTCGACCCTGGGAGGTTCCCCCCTCCACTTT.

The sample holds one count of this clonotype. Since a much larger clone is just one base distant, this may be a read error. The chain couples TRBV4-3 to TRBJ2-7; TRBD1 is a possible D gene (6 bases). The CDR3 is made up of 14 amino acids. Germline assignment: CDR1 LGHNA and CDR2 YSLEER. The CDR3 is CASSQEQGSYEEYF. The DNA of the CDR3 is TGCGCCAGCAGCCAAGAACAGGGCTCCTACGAGGAGTACTTC.

Note on this clonotype: One end of the junction fails to match germline, which may point to a read error. The chain has TRBV6-1 and TRBJ2-1; D remains unclear. CDR1 MNHNS and CDR2 SASEGT come from the germline V gene. The length of the CDR3 is 14 residues. CDR3 DNA sequence: TGTGTCAGCAGTGTTGAGTGGGCTCCGAATGAGCAGTTCTTC. This gives the protein CVSSVEWAPNEQFF.

Turning to this clonotype: One end of the junction does not line up with germline, which may come from a read error. The V gene is TRBV4-1, the J gene TRBJ1-1; D is unresolved. Germline V gives CDR1 MGHRA, CDR2 YSYEKL. This CDR3 has 13 amino acids. The CDR3 loop reads CARSPRLNTEVFF. DNA of the CDR3: TGCGCCAGAAGTCCCCGGCTGAACACTGAAGTTTTCTTT.

This chain uses TRBV2 with TRBJ1-6; 7 bases are a match to TRBD1. The V segment lost 6 bases and the J segment 12 bases; nucleotides outside the gene matches: 17. The V gene's germline CDR1 is SNHLY and CDR2 FYNNEI. The CDR3 length is 16 residues. The CDR3, as DNA: TGTGCCAGCAGGCGAGAAATGACAGGGTTTCGTGTACCCCTCCACTTT. Amino acid sequence: CASRREMTGFRVPLHF.

The rearrangement joins TRBV4-3 to TRBJ2-7; a possible D gene is TRBD2 (6 bases). The germline CDR1 and CDR2 sequences are LGHNA and YSLEER. The CDR3 is made up of 17 amino acids. V shed 0 bases and J shed 7 bases, with 22 bases lying between them. As DNA, the CDR3 is TGCGCCAGCAGCCAAGATGGGGGGATGGGCGACTGGGATGAGCAGTACTTC. It is translated as CASSQDGGMGDWDEQYF.

At least ten counts were recorded for this clonotype. This chain uses TRBV11-2 with TRBJ2-3; the D gene is possibly TRBD2 (5 bases). The CDR3 is 13 residues long. Germline V gene sequence: CDR1 SGHAT, CDR2 FQNNGV. Trimming removed 3 bases at V and 5 bases at J, with 9 bases between. The CDR3 sequence: CASSLEARDTQYF. The CDR3, as DNA: TGTGCCAGCAGCTTGGAGGCAAGAGATACGCAGTATTTT. The full variable domain, completed using reference TRBV11-2 and TRBJ2-3, is EAGVAQSPRYKIIEKRQSVAFWCNPISGHATLYWYQQILGQGPKLLIQFQNNGVVDDSQLPKDRFSAERLKGVDSTLKIQPAKLEDSAVYLCASSLEARDTQYFGPGTRLTVL.

This chain links TRBV18 with TRBJ2-1, with D hard to call. V lost 0 bases and J 7 bases, leaving 19 bases between the germline ends. The CDR3 totals 17 residues. The germline V gene has CDR1 KGHSH and CDR2 LQKENI. CDR3 sequence (DNA): TGTGCCAGCTCACCACCACAAGGCTCCGCGAGATTTAATGAGCAGTTCTTC. Translation: CASSPPQGSARFNEQFF.

Turning to this clonotype: This sequence may be a read error, since a much larger clone differs from it by one base. The chain employs TRBV10-2 and TRBJ1-1; 8 positions agree with TRBD1. Per the germline V gene, CDR1 is WSHSY and CDR2 is SAAADI. The CDR3 loop spans 15 amino acids. The CDR3 bases are TGCGCCAACAGTGAGTCGACAGGGGATTACACTGAAGCTTTCTTT. Protein sequence: CANSESTGDYTEAFF.

About this clonotype: At one end the junction does not follow the germline gene, possibly because of a read error. The chain employs TRBV28 and TRBJ1-2, with no clear D. This CDR3 spans 13 amino acids. Germline-derived CDR1 and CDR2 are MDHEN and SYDVKM. In DNA, the CDR3 is TGTACCAGCAAGAAGAAGTCCCAATTTGGCTACACCTTC. It codes for CTSKKKSQFGYTF.

V usage is TRBV28 and J usage is TRBJ2-1; D is possibly TRBD1 (6 bases). This CDR3 comprises 16 residues. CDR1 is MDHEN and CDR2 is SYDVKM in the germline V gene. Trimming pared 6 bases from V and 4 bases from J, leaving 19 bases between. CDR3 nucleotides: TGTGCCAGCAGGACCCCCCGGGACACACCTTACAATGAGCAGTTCTTC. It is translated as CASRTPRDTPYNEQFF. The variable domain in full, completed from reference TRBV28 and TRBJ2-1, reads DVKVTQSSRYLVKRTGEKVFLECVQDMDHENMFWYRQDPGLGLRLIYFSYDVKMKEKGDIPEGYSVSREKKERFSLILESASTNQTSMYLCASRTPRDTPYNEQFFGPGTRLTVL.

Remarks on this clonotype: The junction and the germline gene differ at one end; a read error may be behind it. The chain links TRBV11-2 to TRBJ2-3; maybe TRBD2 (6 bases). Looked up from germline, CDR1 is SGHAT and CDR2 is FQNNGV. The length of the CDR3 is 13 residues. The CDR3 bases are TGTGCCAGCAGCTTAGAGGTGGGGGGTACGCAGCACTTT. It translates to CASSLEVGGTQHF.

Turning to this clonotype: Just one base apart from a much larger clone, this may be a read error. The missing conserved phenylalanine or tryptophan at the end of this CDR3 makes a read error likely. The rearrangement joins TRBV6-1 to TRBJ2-1; no clear D gene. The CDR3 sequence is 14 residues long. Trimming left V 8 bases short and J 7 bases short, with 18 bases between. Germline values: CDR1 MNHNS, CDR2 SASEGT. CDR3 loop: CASCGPLFGNEQFL. CDR3 DNA: TGTGCCAGCTGCGGACCCCTTTTCGGGAATGAGCAGTTCTTA.

This clonotype was detected only a few times. The chain carries TRBV30 and TRBJ1-6; 7 bases line up with TRBD1. Germline V CDR1 and CDR2: GTSNPN, SVGIG (reference sequence). The CDR3 is 13 amino acids. The trim removed 7 bases at V and 7 bases at J, leaving 7 bases unmatched. CDR3 residues: CALERDSNSPLHF. The CDR3 DNA reads TGTGCCTTGGAGAGGGACAGCAATTCACCCCTCCACTTT. Together with reference TRBV30 and TRBJ1-6, the CDR3 gives the full variable domain: SQTIHQWPATLVQPVGSPLSLECTVEGTSNPNLYWYRQAAGRGLQLLFYSVGIGQISSEVPQNLSASRPQDRQFILSSKKLLLSDSGFYLCALERDSNSPLHFGNGTRLTVT.

This chain links TRBV7-8 with TRBJ2-4, with 10 bases lining up with TRBD2. CDR1 and CDR2 from the germline V gene are SGHVS and FQNEAQ. V lost 5 bases and J lost 3; bases outside the gene matches: 10. CDR3 length: 17 amino acids. CDR3 nucleotides: TGTGCCAGCAGCGCGGGGAGGCTAGCGGGAGACAAAAACATTCAGTACTTC. The encoded protein is CASSAGRLAGDKNIQYF.

Notes on this clonotype: The junction does not match germline at one end; this may be a read error. The chain couples TRBV4-3 to TRBJ1-4, with a possible D match to TRBD1 (5 bases). There are 16 residues in the CDR3. The germline V gene encodes CDR1 LGHNA and CDR2 YSLEER. Here the CDR3 reads CASSQDLRGRNEKLIF. Written as DNA, the CDR3 is TGTGCCAGCAGCCAAGATCTTAGGGGACGAAATGAAAAACTGATTTTT.

In regard to this clonotype: The junction does not match germline at one end; this may be a read error. The V gene is TRBV12-3 or TRBV12-4, the J gene TRBJ1-5, with unresolved D. The CDR3 is made up of 14 amino acids. CDR3 sequence reads: CASSLRVLNQPQHF. CDR3 sequence (DNA): TGTGCCAGTAGTTTGCGAGTACTCAATCAGCCCCAGCATTTT.

This clonotype was seen only a few times. The V call is TRBV10-1, the J call TRBJ2-4, with 10 bases aligning to TRBD2. J was trimmed by 2 bases and V by 6 bases; bases with no gene match: 7. CDR1 WNHNN and CDR2 SYGVQD come from the germline V gene (reference sequence). The length of the CDR3 is 16 residues. The CDR3 DNA reads as TGCGCCAGCAGCACACTAGCGGGAAGGACCAAAAACATTCAGTACTTC. Its translation is CASSTLAGRTKNIQYF.

With regard to this clonotype: Being one base from a much bigger clone, this may be a read error. The gene calls are TRBV10-3 and TRBJ2-2; D may be TRBD1 (5 bases). V was cut by 6 bases and J by 0 bases, with 8 bases left in between. This CDR3 has 14 residues. Germline V lookup: CDR1 ENHRY, CDR2 SYGVKD. The CDR3 sequence is CAIRDNANTGELFF. In DNA form, the CDR3 reads TGTGCCATCAGGGACAATGCGAACACCGGGGAGCTGTTTTTT.